This TCR beta chain stems from a study of metastatic and nonmetastatic thyroid tumors. Turning to the study itself: The comparison covered peripheral blood and tumor or nodule tissue in malignant and benign thyroid patients.

V trimming: 6 bases; J trimming: 2 bases; junction bases outside the gene matches: 6. Germline CDR1 reads DFQATT; CDR2 reads SNEGSKA (reference sequence). The CDR3 covers 13 residues. Study conclusions and caveats: Malignant tumors reportedly showed significantly higher TCR beta diversity than benign nodules in both blood and tumor.

Note on this clone: The antigen is not known.

There were no patients who had received any treatment before thyroid surgery. Original processing notes: Built for papillary thyroid cancer, a distant-metastasis classifier drew on CDR3 differences across clinicopathological groups. TCRdb re-analyzed the PCR reads using MiXCR. These V and J calls originate from TCRdb's pipeline instead of the authors' own analysis. The sample carries about 16,000 clones, approximately 30% recorded once. This sequence joins TRBV20-1 and TRBJ1-2, with 7 bases lining up with TRBD1. Sequencing was carried out using blood. The receptor's source is a female donor with papillary thyroid cancer or a benign thyroid nodule (not recorded which). Some clones in this sample may be carry-over from other donors' samples. CDR3 in amino acids: CSARQGRNYGYTF. In DNA form, the CDR3 reads TGCAGTGCCAGACAGGGAAGGAACTATGGCTACACCTTC.